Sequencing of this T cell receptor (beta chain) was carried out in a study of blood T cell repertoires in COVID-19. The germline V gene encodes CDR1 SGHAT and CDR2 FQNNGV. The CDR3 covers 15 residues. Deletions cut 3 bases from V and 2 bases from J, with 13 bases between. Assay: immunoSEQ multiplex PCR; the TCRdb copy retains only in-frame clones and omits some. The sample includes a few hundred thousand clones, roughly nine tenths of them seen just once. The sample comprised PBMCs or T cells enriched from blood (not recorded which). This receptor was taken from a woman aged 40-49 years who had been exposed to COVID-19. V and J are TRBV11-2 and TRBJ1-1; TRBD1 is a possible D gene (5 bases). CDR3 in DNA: TGTGCCAGCAGCTTTTCGCTGGGGCTTAACACTGAAGCTTTCTTT. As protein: CASSFSLGLNTEAFF. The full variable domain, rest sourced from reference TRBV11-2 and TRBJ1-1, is EAGVAQSPRYKIIEKRQSVAFWCNPISGHATLYWYQQILGQGPKLLIQFQNNGVVDDSQLPKDRFSAERLKGVDSTLKIQPAKLEDSAVYLCASSFSLGLNTEAFFGQGTRLTVV.